One and the same sample provided the 17 T cell receptor beta chains below, sequenced in a study of beta chain features in type 1 diabetes. cDNA synthesis used the whole RNA isolate, giving expressed TCRB sequences. Only in-frame clones appear in the TCRdb table, and some are missing; sequencing was by immunoSEQ multiplex PCR. Of almost 350,000 clones in the sample, roughly 21% were seen once. Sequenced: naive CD4+ T cells from blood. The receptor source for this set is a woman younger than 35 in good health.

The rearrangement uses TRBV28 and TRBJ2-6, with unresolved D. Germline V gene sequence: CDR1 MDHEN, CDR2 SYDVKM. This CDR3 region has 16 residues. With 2 bases removed from V and 1 base from J, the gap between germline ends came to 9 bases. The CDR3 nucleotides are TGTGCCAGCAGTTTAGTCTTCGGGTCTGGGGCCAACGTCCTGACTTTC. It yields the protein CASSLVFGSGANVLTF.

This clone appeared a single time. The V gene is TRBV11-2, the J gene TRBJ2-3; no definite D call. There are 13 residues in the CDR3. CDR1 SGHAT and CDR2 FQNNGV come from the germline V gene. The germline V and J ends were trimmed by 1 base and 4 bases, with 6 bases remaining between them. This CDR3 reads CASSLGGADTQYF. As DNA, the CDR3 is TGTGCCAGCAGCTTAGGAGGTGCAGATACGCAGTATTTT.

The V call is TRBV29-1, the J call TRBJ1-5, with 9 bases matching TRBD1. The junction had 7 bases not matched to a gene; V was cut back by 5 bases and J by 5 bases. Germline V CDR1 and CDR2: SQVTM, ANQGSEA. The CDR3 runs 14 residues. CDR3 coding DNA: TGCAGCGTTAAGGGACAGGGTGTGGATCAGCCCCAGCATTTT. Its translation is CSVKGQGVDQPQHF.

This sequence joins TRBV6-5 and TRBJ1-2; a weak D match, TRBD1 (6 bases). The germline gives CDR1 MNHEY, CDR2 SVGAGI. Trimming removed 6 bases at V and 3 bases at J, with 11 bases between. There are 13 residues in the CDR3. CDR3 sequence reads: CASRGGGDYGYTF. CDR3 nucleotides: TGTGCCAGCAGGGGAGGGGGGGACTATGGCTACACCTTC.

V and J are TRBV21-1 and TRBJ2-7; TRBD2, the D gene given by the table, was not confirmed from the DNA. TRBV21-1 is assigned pseudogene status. The CDR3 totals 15 residues. For the CDR3, the DNA is TGTGCCAGCAGCAAAGGATCCGGGGGGGGGTACGAGCAGTACTTC. The encoded protein is CASSKGSGGGYEQYF.

This chain joins TRBV13 and TRBJ2-7; 7 bases are a match to TRBD1. CDR3 length: 14 amino acids. The ends lost 4 bases at V and 6 bases at J; junction bases unmatched: 9. The germline V gene has CDR1 PRHDT and CDR2 FYEKMQ (reference sequence). The CDR3 here is CASSSLGTVGEQYF. The CDR3 coding sequence is TGTGCCAGCAGCTCCCTCGGGACAGTAGGCGAGCAGTACTTC. Full variable domain (rest looked up from reference TRBV13 and TRBJ2-7): AAGVIQSPRHLIKEKRETATLKCYPIPRHDTVYWYQQGPGQDPQFLISFYEKMQSDKGSIPDRFSAQQFSDYHSELNMSSLELGDSALYFCASSSLGTVGEQYFGPGTRLTVT.

This clone appeared a few times. Other nucleotide sequences from this sample produce the same CDR3. For the CDR3, the DNA is TGCGCCAGCAGCTCTAGTGACACCGGGGAGCTGTTTTTT. This sequence encodes CASSSSDTGELFF. V and J are TRBV5-1 and TRBJ2-2; D remains unclear. V lost 3 bases, J lost 3 bases, and 6 bases lay in between. The CDR3 totals 13 residues. Germline V gene lookup returns CDR1 SGHRS and CDR2 YFSETQ.

The chain employs TRBV2 and TRBJ2-1; D is possibly TRBD2 (6 bases). The CDR3 sequence is 15 residues long. The germline V gene encodes CDR1 SNHLY and CDR2 FYNNEI. Trimming cost V 6 bases and J 2 bases, with 14 bases left between them. In DNA form, the CDR3 reads TGTGCCAGCAGGGCGTGGGGGGACCCCTACAATGAGCAGTTCTTC. Amino acid sequence: CASRAWGDPYNEQFF.

The chain recombines TRBV4-2 with TRBJ1-1; 7 bases align to TRBD1. Germline V gene lookup returns CDR1 LGHNA and CDR2 YNFKEQ. The trim removed 1 base at V and 5 bases at J, leaving 10 bases unmatched. The CDR3 contains 16 residues. In nucleotides, the CDR3 is TGTGCCAGCAGCCAAGTGGGCGAGGGGGCTGGAACTGAAGCTTTCTTT. This gives the protein CASSQVGEGAGTEAFF.

V usage is TRBV4-1 and J usage is TRBJ2-7, with D perhaps matching TRBD2 (6 bases). Germline V gene data show CDR1 as MGHRA and CDR2 as YSYEKL. This CDR3 contains 16 residues. V was cut by 1 base and J by 2 bases, with 15 bases left in between. CDR3 sequence: CASSQGTGTLTYEQYF. CDR3 DNA sequence: TGCGCCAGCAGCCAAGGTACCGGGACTCTCACCTACGAGCAGTACTTC.

This clone turned up a few times. CDR3 coding DNA: TGTGCCAGCAGCTTAGCGGGTTACTATGAGCAGTTCTTC. Amino acids: CASSLAGYYEQFF. This chain links TRBV11-3 with TRBJ2-1; no clear D. The CDR3 has 13 amino acids. Germline V gives CDR1 SGHNT, CDR2 YENEEA. V dropped 1 base and J dropped 8 bases, with 9 bases sitting between them.

This clone has only a few counts. The chain employs TRBV14 and TRBJ1-6, with a possible D match to TRBD1 (5 bases). The CDR3 is 15 residues long. With 3 bases removed from V and 7 bases from J, the gap between germline ends came to 13 bases. Germline assignment: CDR1 SGHDN and CDR2 FVKESK. This CDR3 reads CASSHVSRVNSPLHF. CDR3 coding DNA: TGTGCCAGCAGCCATGTGAGCAGGGTAAATTCACCCCTCCACTTT.

This clone was picked up a small number of times. The rearrangement joins TRBV7-9 to TRBJ2-3, with D unclear. CDR1 and CDR2 (germline): SEHNR, FQNEAQ (reference sequence). V was trimmed by 2 bases and J by 1 base, leaving 7 bases between them. There are 14 residues in the CDR3. CDR3 amino acids: CASSLISGTDTQYF. CDR3 nucleotide sequence: TGTGCCAGCAGCTTAATCTCTGGCACAGATACGCAGTATTTT.

V and J are TRBV9 and TRBJ1-2, with 7 nucleotides matching TRBD1. Trimming removed 3 bases from V and 6 bases from J; junction bases left unmatched: 8. Germline CDR1 and CDR2: SGDLS and YYNGEE. The CDR3 covers 14 residues. The CDR3 DNA reads TGTGCCAGCAGCGAAACCGGGACAGTCGATGGCTACACCTTC. The encoded protein is CASSETGTVDGYTF.

This clone showed up just a few times. The CDR3 sequence is CASSPRSSGANVLTF. CDR3 coding DNA: TGTGCCAGCAGCCCCCGGTCCTCTGGGGCCAACGTCCTGACTTTC. This rearrangement joins TRBV11-1 to TRBJ2-6; D gene uncertain. The CDR3 contains 15 residues. The V end lost 5 bases, the J end lost 0 bases, and 8 bases lay between the germline ends. Germline CDR1 SGHAT, CDR2 FQDESV (reference sequence).

This clone was recorded a few times. The gene calls are TRBV11-2 and TRBJ2-3; D gene unclear. This CDR3 contains 11 residues. The V gene lost 5 bases and the J gene lost 6 bases, with 6 bases spanning the gap. Germline CDR1 and CDR2: SGHAT and FQNNGV. The CDR3 DNA reads as TGTGCCAGCAGCCCGCGGGATACGCAGTATTTT. Protein product: CASSPRDTQYF.

The chain combines TRBV29-1 with TRBJ2-5; TRBD1 is a possible D gene (6 bases). The better agreement between TRBJ2-7 and the DNA end casts doubt on the J call. This CDR3 has 12 residues. Germline V gene lookup returns CDR1 SQVTM and CDR2 ANQGSEA. The CDR3 DNA is TGCAGCGTTGTGGGGGACACCTACGAGCAGTACTTC. This encodes CSVVGDTYEQYF.